These 24 T cell receptor beta chains originate from one sample sequenced in a study of regulatory T cells in long-lasting Graves disease. HTBI primers from iRepertoire and Arm-PCR of CDR3 regions yielded the TCR beta libraries. TCRdb reprocessed the multiplex PCR reads with MiXCR, giving one entry per CDR3 protein. Of about 400,000 distinct CDR3 sequences in the sample, 15% were seen once. Time point meaning: newly diagnosed GD, antithyroid drugs for less than 3 months. From RNA extracted from PBMCs, the TCR library was made. Another study also made use of these data, one on T cells in Graves' hyperthyroidism and ophthalmopathy.

Sequenced material: peripheral blood mononuclear cells (PBMCs), taken at new diagnosis, from a patient treated with antithyroid drugs. The source of these receptors is a woman aged 40 to 49 with Graves disease.

This clonotype showed up just a few times. The V call is TRBV7-9, the J call TRBJ2-1; TRBD2 matches 9 bases. This CDR3 spans 15 amino acids. Germline CDR1 reads SEHNR; CDR2 reads FQNEAQ (reference sequence). The V and J ends lost 3 bases and 9 bases, in that order; junction bases with no gene match: 9. The CDR3 sequence: CASSLERGVQFEQFF. CDR3 in DNA: TGTGCCAGCAGCTTGGAGCGGGGGGTACAATTTGAGCAGTTCTTC.

The CDR3 nucleotides read TGTGCCAGCAGTTTATCCGGAACTAGGACAGATACGCAGTATTTT. It specifies CASSLSGTRTDTQYF. The chain employs TRBV27 and TRBJ2-3; tentatively, D is TRBD2 (5 bases). V was clipped by 0 bases and J by 3 bases, with 10 bases between them. This CDR3 is 15 amino acids long. Germline values: CDR1 MNHEY, CDR2 SMNVEV (reference sequence).

This clonotype was seen at least ten times. The chain is built from TRBV27 and TRBJ2-7, with TRBD2 matching 10 bases. CDR1 and CDR2 from the germline V gene are MNHEY and SMNVEV (reference sequence). The junction had 10 bases not matched to a gene; V was cut back by 6 bases and J by 5 bases. CDR3 length: 15 amino acids. CDR3 region: CASRDSSGSSHEQYF. The CDR3 bases are TGTGCCAGCAGGGACTCTAGCGGGAGTTCCCACGAGCAGTACTTC.

There are many counts of this clonotype. The chain is built from TRBV11-2 and TRBJ1-6, with D unresolved. This CDR3 has 18 residues. Germline V gene sequence: CDR1 SGHAT, CDR2 FQNNGV. Trimming removed 0 bases at V and 0 bases at J, with 12 bases between. In nucleotides, the CDR3 is TGTGCCAGCAGCTTAGAAGGTCGAGGTAGCTCCTATAATTCACCCCTCCACTTT. Its translation: CASSLEGRGSSYNSPLHF. The entire variable domain, with the rest obtained from reference TRBV11-2 and TRBJ1-6, is as follows: EAGVAQSPRYKIIEKRQSVAFWCNPISGHATLYWYQQILGQGPKLLIQFQNNGVVDDSQLPKDRFSAERLKGVDSTLKIQPAKLEDSAVYLCASSLEGRGSSYNSPLHFGNGTRLTVT.

Many counts were recorded for this clonotype. The genes are TRBV28 and TRBJ1-2; 7 nucleotides line up with TRBD1. Unmatched junction bases numbered 4, after V lost 8 bases and J lost 4 bases. The CDR3 is made up of 12 amino acids. Per the germline V gene, CDR1 is MDHEN and CDR2 is SYDVKM. The CDR3 DNA reads TGTGCCAGCGTCGGGACAGTCTATGGCTACACCTTC. This translates into CASVGTVYGYTF.

This sequence joins TRBV5-1 and TRBJ2-7; possibly TRBD1 for D (5 bases). The CDR3 runs 14 residues. Germline V lookup: CDR1 SGHRS, CDR2 YFSETQ. V lost 0 bases to trimming and J lost 4 bases, with 11 bases between them. CDR3 nucleotide sequence: TGCGCCAGCAGCTTGGAACCAGGGAAATACGAGCAGTACTTC. It codes for CASSLEPGKYEQYF.

This clonotype turned up a few times. The chain has TRBV28 and TRBJ2-7; 9 bases fit TRBD1. The length of the CDR3 is 15 residues. The germline gives CDR1 MDHEN, CDR2 SYDVKM. Trimming at V came to 6 bases and at J to 3 bases, leaving 9 bases not matched to a gene. The CDR3 region is CASSLPGQGHYEQYF. Here the CDR3 DNA reads TGTGCCAGCAGCCTACCGGGACAGGGACACTACGAGCAGTACTTC.

A remark on this clonotype: A read error may be the cause here, since a much bigger clone is one base away. The CDR3 does not close with the conserved phenylalanine or tryptophan, likely indicating a read error. The chain joins TRBV5-1 to TRBJ1-1; D is possibly TRBD1 (6 bases). This CDR3 has 15 residues. Trimming shortened V by 1 base and J by 1 base, and 11 bases separated the two germline ends. Germline CDR1 is SGHRS and CDR2 is YFSETQ. This chain's CDR3 is CASSLKQGQNTEAFL. Here the CDR3 DNA reads TGCGCCAGCAGCTTGAAGCAGGGGCAGAACACTGAAGCTTTCTTG.

This clonotype was seen a few times. This chain joins TRBV28 and TRBJ2-7; tentative D call: TRBD1 (6 bases). V lost 8 bases to trimming and J lost 1 base, with 12 bases between them. The CDR3 spans 13 residues. Per germline, CDR1 MDHEN and CDR2 SYDVKM. In DNA, the CDR3 is TGTGCCAGCGGCACCCAGGGGTCCTACGAGCAGTACTTC. It codes for CASGTQGSYEQYF.

The J gene is TRBJ2-7, the V gene TRBV20-1; D unresolved. Germline V gene lookup returns CDR1 DFQATT and CDR2 SNEGSKA (reference sequence). The CDR3 covers 14 residues. The CDR3 coding sequence is TGCACTGATAGTCCCGCTGTAGATAACATTGGGCAGTACTTC. As protein: CTDSPAVDNIGQYF.

This clonotype was counted many times. The chain links TRBV6-1 to TRBJ1-6, with D hard to call. The CDR3 consists of 15 residues. CDR1 and CDR2 (germline): MNHNS, SASEGT. Trimming left V 4 bases short and J 9 bases short, with 16 bases between. The CDR3 coding sequence is TGTGCCAGCAGTGCTGGGCCTTCTGCGGGTTCACCCCTCCACTTT. Translating it yields CASSAGPSAGSPLHF.

This clonotype was recorded at least ten times. The V and J genes are TRBV29-1 and TRBJ1-2; a possible D gene is TRBD1 (6 bases). Per germline, CDR1 SQVTM and CDR2 ANQGSEA. The CDR3 is 12 amino acids. V lost 5 bases, J lost 2 bases, and 9 bases lay in between. The CDR3 nucleotides read TGCAGCGTTTCTACAGGGAACTATGGCTACACCTTC. Its translation: CSVSTGNYGYTF.

The genes are TRBV12-3 or TRBV12-4 and TRBJ1-2; 7 nucleotides align to TRBD1. This CDR3 is built from 14 residues. The V segment lost 5 bases and the J segment 5 bases; nucleotides outside the gene matches: 8. The CDR3 nucleotides read TGTGCCAGCAGTCCCAGGGGGGGCGCGTATGGCTACACCTTC. As protein: CASSPRGGAYGYTF.

This sequence joins TRBV4-1 and TRBJ2-7; a possible D gene is TRBD1 (6 bases). CDR1 is MGHRA and CDR2 is YSYEKL in the germline V gene. V was trimmed by 4 bases and J by 0 bases, leaving 10 bases between them. This CDR3 has 14 residues. In DNA, the CDR3 is TGCGCCAGCAGCCCAGGACAGCACTCCTACGAGCAGTACTTC. The encoded protein is CASSPGQHSYEQYF.

Worth noting for this clonotype: A much larger clonotype is one base distant, so this may be a read error. In DNA, the CDR3 is TGTGCCGGCAGTTTGGGACTCCAGGGGGCTGACTATGGCTACACCTTC. Residues: CAGSLGLQGADYGYTF. This chain joins TRBV6-5 and TRBJ1-2, with TRBD1 identical over 8 bases. In germline, CDR1 is MNHEY, CDR2 SVGAGI. This CDR3 comprises 16 residues.

This clonotype was counted a few times. The chain employs TRBV20-1 and TRBJ1-1; the match to TRBD1 covers 9 bases. With 5 bases clipped from V and 1 base from J, the junction kept 5 bases outside the gene matches. The CDR3 sequence is 14 residues long. CDR1 is DFQATT, CDR2 SNEGSKA, per germline (reference sequence). The CDR3 DNA follows: TGCAGTGCTCACGGACAGGGGCAGAACACTGAAGCTTTCTTT. Translating gives CSAHGQGQNTEAFF.

This clonotype was observed many times. The gene calls are TRBV11-2 and TRBJ2-1, with D possibly TRBD2 on 5 matching bases. V shed 8 bases and J shed 6 bases, with 17 bases lying between them. Germline CDR1 reads SGHAT; CDR2 reads FQNNGV. The CDR3 spans 14 residues. CDR3 protein: CASHRGSEINEQFF. The CDR3 DNA is TGTGCCAGCCATAGAGGGAGTGAGATCAATGAGCAGTTCTTC.

This clonotype occurred many times. The V call is TRBV12-5, the J call TRBJ2-1, with TRBD1 matching over 7 bases. CDR3 size: 22 residues. Germline V gives CDR1 LGHNT, CDR2 FRNRAP. The trim removed 0 bases at V and 5 bases at J, leaving 25 bases unmatched. CDR3 nucleotide sequence: TGTGCTAGTGGTTTGGTACATGGGGACCTCCTCCTCCAACAGGGGTCCAACAATGAGCAGTTCTTC. This encodes CASGLVHGDLLLQQGSNNEQFF. Complete variable domain (other parts from reference TRBV12-5 and TRBJ2-1): DARVTQTPRHKVTEMGQEVTMRCQPILGHNTVFWYRQTMMQGLELLAYFRNRAPLDDSGMPKDRFSAEMPDATLATLKIQPSEPRDSAVYFCASGLVHGDLLLQQGSNNEQFFGPGTRLTVL.

This clonotype was detected once. This may be a read error, as it is one base from a much larger clone. The J gene is TRBJ2-1, the V gene TRBV4-3; unclear D gene. The CDR3 spans 17 residues. CDR1 and CDR2 from the germline V gene are LGHNA and YSLEER. Trimming removed 4 bases at V and 2 bases at J, with 18 bases between. This CDR3 reads CASSPKDPSATYNEQFF. DNA of the CDR3: TGCGCCAGCAGCCCCAAGGATCCGTCAGCCACCTACAATGAGCAGTTCTTC.

This clonotype has at least ten counts. The chain employs TRBV28 and TRBJ2-5; the D gene could be TRBD1 or TRBD2 (5 bases each). The CDR3 is 16 amino acids. Trimming took 6 bases from V and 3 from J, leaving 20 bases between them. Germline lookup yields CDR1 MDHEN and CDR2 SYDVKM. CDR3 in amino acids: CASSPGAQTGEETQYF. The CDR3 DNA reads as TGTGCCAGCAGCCCCGGGGCCCAAACTGGAGAAGAGACCCAGTACTTC.

The chain carries TRBV28 and TRBJ1-2; D is unclear. The germline V gene has CDR1 MDHEN and CDR2 SYDVKM. Deletions cut 6 bases from V and 8 bases from J, with 22 bases between. CDR3 length equals 15 residues. CDR3 nucleotide sequence: TGTGCCAGCAGCTCCCGAAGAGCGGGTCTAGAGGGCTACACCTTC. Translated, it gives CASSSRRAGLEGYTF.

This clonotype appeared many times. V gene TRBV5-4 combines with J gene TRBJ1-5, with a tentative D call TRBD1 (6 bases). Germline CDR1 and CDR2: SGHNT and YYREEE (reference sequence). The germline V and J ends were trimmed by 4 bases and 7 bases, with 15 bases remaining between them. CDR3 length: 14 amino acids. The CDR3 DNA follows: TGTGCCAGCAGCCCAAACAGGGAAGGACAGCCCCAGCATTTT. Amino acid sequence: CASSPNREGQPQHF.

This clonotype was counted many times. The chain is built from TRBV11-3 and TRBJ2-1, with 9 bases that match TRBD2. Losses at the gene ends were 0 bases for V and 9 bases for J; bases not matched to a gene: 9. The CDR3 runs to 16 residues. Germline V gives CDR1 SGHNT, CDR2 YENEEA. Written as DNA, the CDR3 is TGTGCCAGCAGCTTAGATGAAGGACTAGCGTCTCTTGAGCAGTTCTTC. This translates into CASSLDEGLASLEQFF. The full variable domain, with the rest looked up from reference TRBV11-3 and TRBJ2-1, is EAGVVQSPRYKIIEKKQPVAFWCNPISGHNTLYWYLQNLGQGPELLIRYENEEAVDDSQLPKDRFSAERLKGVDSTLKIQPAELGDSAVYLCASSLDEGLASLEQFFGPGTRLTVL.

The rearrangement uses TRBV4-2 and TRBJ1-6; TRBD1 matches at 9 bases. In germline, CDR1 is LGHNA, CDR2 YNFKEQ. The CDR3 spans 16 residues. With 0 bases clipped from V and 5 bases from J, the junction kept 2 bases outside the gene matches. The chain's CDR3 is CASSQEGQGNNSPLHF. The CDR3, as DNA: TGTGCCAGCAGCCAAGAGGGACAGGGTAATAATTCACCCCTCCACTTT.